What follows is one T cell receptor (beta chain) and its context. This record comes from a study of blood T cell repertoires in COVID-19. Study context: Italy, Spain and the United States were the sources of the convalescent and acute COVID-19 samples. The cDNA or gDNA used as material had been derived from T cells, B-cell-depleted T cells, or PBMCs.

Per the original methods: Amplification from reference gene primers served as the basis for estimated nucleated cell counts. The assay was immunoSEQ multiplex PCR, and TCRdb's table has in-frame clones only and misses some. Clone size and the V and J calls come from that table; the DNA yielded D and trimming. The top ten hold roughly 30% of the sample, which has fewer than 150,000 clones, about 87% seen once. The V and J ends lost 10 bases and 5 bases respectively, with 20 bases between them. The CDR3 covers 15 residues. The germline V gene encodes CDR1 SNHLY and CDR2 FYNNEI. The rearrangement uses TRBV2 and TRBJ1-4, with D unresolved. The TCR originated in a woman aged 70-85 years with acute or convalescent COVID-19. The source material was peripheral blood. The CDR3 bases are TGTGCCATGACTAAAGGGTCCGGGTGGAATGAAAAACTGTTTTTT. Amino acid sequence: CAMTKGSGWNEKLFF.